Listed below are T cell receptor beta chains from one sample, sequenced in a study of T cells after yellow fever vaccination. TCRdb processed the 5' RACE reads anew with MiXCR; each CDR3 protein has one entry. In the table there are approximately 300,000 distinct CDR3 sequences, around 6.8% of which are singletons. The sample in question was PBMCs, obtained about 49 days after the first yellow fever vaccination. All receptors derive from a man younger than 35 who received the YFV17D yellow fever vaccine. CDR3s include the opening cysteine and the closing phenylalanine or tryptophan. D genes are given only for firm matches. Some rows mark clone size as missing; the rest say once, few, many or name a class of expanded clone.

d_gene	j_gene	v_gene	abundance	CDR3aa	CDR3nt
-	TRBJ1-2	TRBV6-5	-	CASSYLQGRYGYTF	TGTGCCAGCAGTTACCTACAGGGCCGGTATGGCTACACCTTC
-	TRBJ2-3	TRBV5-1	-	CASSRRTLSTDTQYF	TGCGCCAGCAGCCGAAGGACACTGAGCACAGATACGCAGTATTTT
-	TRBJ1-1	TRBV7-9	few	CASSFAARGTEAFF	TGTGCCAGCAGCTTCGCGGCCAGGGGCACTGAAGCTTTCTTT
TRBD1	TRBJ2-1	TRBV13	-	CASSPSPGQGNEQFF	TGTGCCAGCAGCCCCTCACCGGGACAGGGGAATGAGCAGTTCTTC
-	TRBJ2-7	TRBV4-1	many	CASSQFRTGPRQYF	TGCGCCAGCAGCCAATTCCGTACGGGACCTCGGCAGTACTTC
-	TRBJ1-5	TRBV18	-	CASSPTGVGPQHF	TGTGCCAGCTCACCAACGGGGGTAGGGCCCCAGCATTTT
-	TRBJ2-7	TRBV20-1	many	CSARDPYEQYF	TGCAGTGCTAGAGATCCCTACGAGCAGTACTTC
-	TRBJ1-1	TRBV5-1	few	CASNYKANTEAFF	TGCGCCAGCAACTATAAGGCTAACACTGAAGCTTTCTTT
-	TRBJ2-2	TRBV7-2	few	CASSPPWGTSNTGELFF	TGTGCCAGCAGCCCCCCCTGGGGGACTTCAAACACCGGGGAGCTGTTTTTT
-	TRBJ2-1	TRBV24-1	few	CATSDYEGSRFF	TGTGCCACCAGTGATTACGAGGGGTCGAGGTTCTTC